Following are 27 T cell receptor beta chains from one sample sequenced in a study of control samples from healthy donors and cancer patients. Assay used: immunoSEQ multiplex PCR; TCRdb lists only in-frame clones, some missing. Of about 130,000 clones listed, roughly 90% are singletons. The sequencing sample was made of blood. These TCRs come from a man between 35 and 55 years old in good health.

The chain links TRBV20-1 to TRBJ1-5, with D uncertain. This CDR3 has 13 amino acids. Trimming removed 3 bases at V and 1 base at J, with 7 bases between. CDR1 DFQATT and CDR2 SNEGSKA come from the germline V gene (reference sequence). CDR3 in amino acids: CSASWYSNQPQHF. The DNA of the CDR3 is TGCAGTGCTAGTTGGTACAGCAATCAGCCCCAGCATTTT.

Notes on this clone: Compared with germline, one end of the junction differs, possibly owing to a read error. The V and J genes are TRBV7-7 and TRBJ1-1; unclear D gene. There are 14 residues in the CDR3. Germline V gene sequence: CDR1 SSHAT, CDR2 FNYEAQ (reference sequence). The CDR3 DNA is TGTGCTAGCAGCTTTGAACACCTGAACACTGAAGCTTTCTTT. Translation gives CASSFEHLNTEAFF.

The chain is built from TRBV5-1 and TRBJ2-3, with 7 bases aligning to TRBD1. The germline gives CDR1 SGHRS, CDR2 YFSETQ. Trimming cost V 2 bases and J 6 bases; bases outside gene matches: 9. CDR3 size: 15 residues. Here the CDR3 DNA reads TGCGCCAGCAGCTTCACAGGGGTCGTCTCCGATACGCAGTATTTT. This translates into CASSFTGVVSDTQYF.

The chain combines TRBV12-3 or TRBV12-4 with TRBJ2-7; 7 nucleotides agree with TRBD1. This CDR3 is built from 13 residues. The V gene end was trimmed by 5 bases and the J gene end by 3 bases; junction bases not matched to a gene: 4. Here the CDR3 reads CASSTGTVYEQYF. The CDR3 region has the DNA TGTGCCAGCAGTACCGGGACAGTCTACGAGCAGTACTTC.

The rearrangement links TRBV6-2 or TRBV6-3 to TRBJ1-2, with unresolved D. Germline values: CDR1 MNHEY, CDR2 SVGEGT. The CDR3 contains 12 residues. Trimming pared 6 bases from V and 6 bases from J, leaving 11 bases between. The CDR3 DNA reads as TGTGCCAGCAGCCGAGATGGAGATGGCTACACCTTC. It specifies CASSRDGDGYTF.

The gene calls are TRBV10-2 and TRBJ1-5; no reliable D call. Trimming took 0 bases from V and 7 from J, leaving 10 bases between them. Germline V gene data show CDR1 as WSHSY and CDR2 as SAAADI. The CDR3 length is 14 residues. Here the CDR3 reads CASSESLVWQPQHF. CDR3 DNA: TGCGCCAGCAGTGAGTCACTGGTATGGCAGCCCCAGCATTTT.

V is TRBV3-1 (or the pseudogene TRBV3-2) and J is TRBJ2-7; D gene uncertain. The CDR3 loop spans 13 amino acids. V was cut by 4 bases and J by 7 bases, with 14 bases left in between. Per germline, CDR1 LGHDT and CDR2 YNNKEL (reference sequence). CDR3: CASSPRWAREQYF. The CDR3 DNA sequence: TGTGCCAGCAGCCCCCGATGGGCCAGGGAGCAGTACTTC.

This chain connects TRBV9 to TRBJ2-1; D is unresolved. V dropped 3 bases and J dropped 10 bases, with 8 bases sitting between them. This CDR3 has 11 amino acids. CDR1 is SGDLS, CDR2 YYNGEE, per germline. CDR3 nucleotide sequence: TGTGCCAGCAGCGGGAACGAGGAGCAGTTCTTC. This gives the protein CASSGNEEQFF.

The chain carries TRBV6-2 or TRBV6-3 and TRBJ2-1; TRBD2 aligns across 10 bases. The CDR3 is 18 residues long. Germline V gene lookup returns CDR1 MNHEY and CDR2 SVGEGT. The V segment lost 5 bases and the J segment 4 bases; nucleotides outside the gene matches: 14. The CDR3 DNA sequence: TGTGCCAGCAGTGTCCAACCCCATGGACTAGCGGTTTACAATGAGCAGTTCTTC. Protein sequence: CASSVQPHGLAVYNEQFF.

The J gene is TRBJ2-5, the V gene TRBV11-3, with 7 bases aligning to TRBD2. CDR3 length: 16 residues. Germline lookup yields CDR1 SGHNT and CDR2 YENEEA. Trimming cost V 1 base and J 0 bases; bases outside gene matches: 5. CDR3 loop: CASSLGQLADQETQYF. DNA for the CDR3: TGTGCCAGCAGCTTAGGCCAGCTAGCGGACCAAGAGACCCAGTACTTC.

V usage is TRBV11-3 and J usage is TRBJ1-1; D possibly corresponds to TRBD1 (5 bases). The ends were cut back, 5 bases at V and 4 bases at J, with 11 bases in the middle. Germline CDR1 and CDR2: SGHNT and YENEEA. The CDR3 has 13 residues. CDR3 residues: CASSRTGGTEAFF. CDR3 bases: TGTGCCAGCAGCCGAACCGGGGGCACTGAAGCTTTCTTT.

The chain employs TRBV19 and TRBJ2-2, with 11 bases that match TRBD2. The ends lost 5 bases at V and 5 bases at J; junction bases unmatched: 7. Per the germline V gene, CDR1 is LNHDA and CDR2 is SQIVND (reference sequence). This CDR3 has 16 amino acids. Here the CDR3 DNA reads TGTGCCAGTAGTTGGTCTAGCGGGGGGTTTACCGGGGAGCTGTTTTTT. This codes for CASSWSSGGFTGELFF.

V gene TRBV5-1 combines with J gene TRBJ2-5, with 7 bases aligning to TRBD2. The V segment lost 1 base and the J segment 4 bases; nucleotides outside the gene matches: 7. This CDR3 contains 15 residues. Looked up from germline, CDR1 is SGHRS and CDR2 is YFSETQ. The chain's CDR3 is CASSLRAGEAETQYF. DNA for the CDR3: TGCGCCAGCAGCTTGAGGGCGGGGGAGGCAGAGACCCAGTACTTC.

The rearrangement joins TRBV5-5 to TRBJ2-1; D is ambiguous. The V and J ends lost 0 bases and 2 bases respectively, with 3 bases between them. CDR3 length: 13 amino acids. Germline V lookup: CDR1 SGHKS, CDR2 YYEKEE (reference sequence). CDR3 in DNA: TGTGCCAGCAGCTTGGACACCTACAATGAGCAGTTCTTC. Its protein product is CASSLDTYNEQFF.

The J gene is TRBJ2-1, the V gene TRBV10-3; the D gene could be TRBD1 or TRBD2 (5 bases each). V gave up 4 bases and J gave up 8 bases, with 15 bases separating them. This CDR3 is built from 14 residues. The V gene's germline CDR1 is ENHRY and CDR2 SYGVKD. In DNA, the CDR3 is TGTGCCATCAGTGTCAGGATTGGGGGACATGAGCAGTTCTTC. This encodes CAISVRIGGHEQFF.

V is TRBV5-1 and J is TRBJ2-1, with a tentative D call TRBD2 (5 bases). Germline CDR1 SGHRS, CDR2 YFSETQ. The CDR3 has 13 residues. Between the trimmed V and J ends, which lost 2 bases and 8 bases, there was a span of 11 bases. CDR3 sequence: CASSFGVLDEQFF. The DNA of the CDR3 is TGCGCCAGCAGCTTTGGAGTACTAGATGAGCAGTTCTTC.

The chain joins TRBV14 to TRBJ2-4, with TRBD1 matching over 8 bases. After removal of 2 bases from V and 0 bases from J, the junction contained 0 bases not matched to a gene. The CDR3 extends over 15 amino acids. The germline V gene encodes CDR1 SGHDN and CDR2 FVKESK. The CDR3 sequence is CASSQQGAAKNIQYF. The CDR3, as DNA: TGTGCCAGCAGCCAACAGGGGGCAGCCAAAAACATTCAGTACTTC.

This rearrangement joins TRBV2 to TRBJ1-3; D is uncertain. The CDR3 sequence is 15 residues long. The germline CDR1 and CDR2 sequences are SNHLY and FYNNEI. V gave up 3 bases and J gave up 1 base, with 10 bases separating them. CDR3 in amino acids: CASSDWSASGNTIYF. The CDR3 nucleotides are TGTGCCAGCAGTGATTGGTCAGCGTCTGGAAACACCATATATTTT.

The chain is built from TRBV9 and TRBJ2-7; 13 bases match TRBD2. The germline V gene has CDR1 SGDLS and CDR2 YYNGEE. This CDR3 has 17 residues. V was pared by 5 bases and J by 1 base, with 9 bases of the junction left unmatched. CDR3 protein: CASSEHPGLAGSYEQYF. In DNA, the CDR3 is TGTGCCAGCAGTGAACATCCGGGACTAGCGGGGTCCTACGAGCAGTACTTC.

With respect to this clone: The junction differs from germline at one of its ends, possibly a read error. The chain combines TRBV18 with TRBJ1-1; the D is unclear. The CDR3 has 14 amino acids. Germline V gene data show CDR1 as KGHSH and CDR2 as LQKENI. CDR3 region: CASSPRGGDTEAFF. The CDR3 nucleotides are TGTGCCAGCTCCCCACGTGGCGGAGACACTGAAGCTTTCTTT.

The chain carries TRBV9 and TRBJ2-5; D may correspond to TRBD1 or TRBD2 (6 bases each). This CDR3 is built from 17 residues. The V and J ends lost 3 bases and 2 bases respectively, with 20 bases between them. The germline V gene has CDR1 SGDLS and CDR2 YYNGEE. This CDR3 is CASSGRGTGGPQETQYF. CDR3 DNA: TGTGCCAGCAGCGGAAGGGGGACTGGGGGACCACAAGAGACCCAGTACTTC.

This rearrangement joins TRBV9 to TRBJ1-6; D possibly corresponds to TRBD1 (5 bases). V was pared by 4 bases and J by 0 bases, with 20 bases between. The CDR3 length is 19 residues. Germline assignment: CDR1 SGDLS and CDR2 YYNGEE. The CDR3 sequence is CASSPSLGTASSYNSPLHF. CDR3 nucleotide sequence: TGTGCCAGCAGCCCCTCCCTGGGGACTGCTAGCTCCTATAATTCACCCCTCCACTTT.

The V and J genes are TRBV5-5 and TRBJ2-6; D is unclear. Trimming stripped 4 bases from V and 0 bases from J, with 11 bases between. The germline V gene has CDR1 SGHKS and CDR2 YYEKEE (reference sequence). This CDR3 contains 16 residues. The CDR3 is CASSRTLASGANVLTF. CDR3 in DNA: TGTGCCAGCAGCCGAACCCTGGCCTCTGGGGCCAACGTCCTGACTTTC.

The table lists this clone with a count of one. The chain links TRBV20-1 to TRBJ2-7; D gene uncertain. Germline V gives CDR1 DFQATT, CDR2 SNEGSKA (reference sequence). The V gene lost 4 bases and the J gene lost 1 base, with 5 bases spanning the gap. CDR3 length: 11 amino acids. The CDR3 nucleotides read TGCAGTGCTATGGTTTCCTACGAGCAGTACTTC. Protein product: CSAMVSYEQYF.

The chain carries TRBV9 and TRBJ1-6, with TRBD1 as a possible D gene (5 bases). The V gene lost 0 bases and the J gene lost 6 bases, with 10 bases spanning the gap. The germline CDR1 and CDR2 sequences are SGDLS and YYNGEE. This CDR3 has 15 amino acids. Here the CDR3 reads CASSVDRGFNSPLHF. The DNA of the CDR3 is TGTGCCAGCAGCGTAGATAGGGGATTTAATTCACCCCTCCACTTT.

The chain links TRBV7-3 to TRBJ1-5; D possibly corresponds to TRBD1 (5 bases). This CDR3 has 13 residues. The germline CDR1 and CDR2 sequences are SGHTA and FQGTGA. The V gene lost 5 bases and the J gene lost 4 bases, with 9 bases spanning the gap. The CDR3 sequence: CASSAGPNQPQHF. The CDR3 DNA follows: TGTGCCAGCAGCGCGGGACCAAATCAGCCCCAGCATTTT.

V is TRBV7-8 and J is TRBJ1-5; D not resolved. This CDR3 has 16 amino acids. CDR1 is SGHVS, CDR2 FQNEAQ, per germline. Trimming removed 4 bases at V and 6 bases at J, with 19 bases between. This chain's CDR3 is CASSSSGGPGTQPQHF. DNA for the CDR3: TGTGCCAGCAGCTCCTCCGGAGGACCGGGAACTCAGCCCCAGCATTTT.